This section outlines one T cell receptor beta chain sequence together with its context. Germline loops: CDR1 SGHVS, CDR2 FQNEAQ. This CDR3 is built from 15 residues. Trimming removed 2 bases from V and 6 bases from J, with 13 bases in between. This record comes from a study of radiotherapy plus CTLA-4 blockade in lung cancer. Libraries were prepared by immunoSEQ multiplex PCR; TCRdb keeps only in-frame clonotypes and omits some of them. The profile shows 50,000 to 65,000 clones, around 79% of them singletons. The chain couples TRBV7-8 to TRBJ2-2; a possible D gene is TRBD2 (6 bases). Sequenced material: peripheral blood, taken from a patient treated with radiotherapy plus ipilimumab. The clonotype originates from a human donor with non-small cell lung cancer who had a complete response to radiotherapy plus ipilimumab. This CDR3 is CASSLSASVAGELFF. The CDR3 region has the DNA TGTGCCAGCAGCTTATCGGCTAGCGTTGCCGGGGAGCTGTTTTTT.